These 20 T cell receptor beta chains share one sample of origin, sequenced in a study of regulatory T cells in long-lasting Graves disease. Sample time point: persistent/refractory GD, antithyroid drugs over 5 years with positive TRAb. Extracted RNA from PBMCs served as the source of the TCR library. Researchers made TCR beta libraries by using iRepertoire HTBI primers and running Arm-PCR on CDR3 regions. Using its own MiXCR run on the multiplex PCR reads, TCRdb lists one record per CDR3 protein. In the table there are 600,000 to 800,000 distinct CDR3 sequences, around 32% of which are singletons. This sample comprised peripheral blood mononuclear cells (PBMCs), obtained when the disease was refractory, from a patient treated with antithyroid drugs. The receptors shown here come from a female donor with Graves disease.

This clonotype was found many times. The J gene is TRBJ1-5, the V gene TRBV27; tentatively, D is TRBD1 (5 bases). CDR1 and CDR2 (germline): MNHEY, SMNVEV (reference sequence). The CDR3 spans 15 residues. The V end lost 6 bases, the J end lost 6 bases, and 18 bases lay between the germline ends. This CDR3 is CASSREGRRGQPQHF. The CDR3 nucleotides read TGTGCCAGCAGCAGAGAGGGAAGAAGGGGTCAGCCCCAGCATTTT.

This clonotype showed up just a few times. CDR3 coding DNA: TGTGCCAGCAGCGCGACTGACAGTAATTCACCCCTCCACTTT. Residues: CASSATDSNSPLHF. V usage is TRBV9 and J usage is TRBJ1-6; D possibly corresponds to TRBD1 (5 bases). The V end was cut by 3 bases, the J end by 6 bases, with 10 bases between. Germline values: CDR1 SGDLS, CDR2 YYNGEE. The CDR3 has 14 amino acids.

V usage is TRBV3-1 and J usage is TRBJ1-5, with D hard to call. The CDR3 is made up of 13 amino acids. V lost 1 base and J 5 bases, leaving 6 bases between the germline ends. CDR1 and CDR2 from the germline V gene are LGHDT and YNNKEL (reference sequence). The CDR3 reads CASSQVEDQPQHF. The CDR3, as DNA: TGTGCCAGCAGCCAAGTCGAGGATCAGCCCCAGCATTTT.

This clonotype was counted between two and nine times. CDR3 DNA: TGCGCCAGCAGCCCCGGGACAGGGCTTGTGGGCACTGAAGCTTTCTTT. Translating it yields CASSPGTGLVGTEAFF. The chain links TRBV5-1 to TRBJ1-1; 9 nucleotides align to TRBD1. This CDR3 has 16 amino acids. Trimming removed 4 bases from V and 4 bases from J; junction bases left unmatched: 11. CDR1 is SGHRS, CDR2 YFSETQ, per germline.

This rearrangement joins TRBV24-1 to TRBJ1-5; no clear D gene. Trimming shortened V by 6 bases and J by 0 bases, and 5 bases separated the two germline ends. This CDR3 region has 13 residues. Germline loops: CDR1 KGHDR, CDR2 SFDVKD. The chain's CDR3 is CATSPGSNQPQHF. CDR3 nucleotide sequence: TGTGCCACCAGTCCTGGTAGCAATCAGCCCCAGCATTTT.

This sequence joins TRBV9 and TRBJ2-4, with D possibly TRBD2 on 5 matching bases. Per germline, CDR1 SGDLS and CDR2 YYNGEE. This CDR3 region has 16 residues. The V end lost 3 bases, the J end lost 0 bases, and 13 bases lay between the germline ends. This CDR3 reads CASSGGGGLAKNIQYF. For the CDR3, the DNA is TGTGCCAGCAGCGGAGGAGGTGGCCTAGCCAAAAACATTCAGTACTTC.

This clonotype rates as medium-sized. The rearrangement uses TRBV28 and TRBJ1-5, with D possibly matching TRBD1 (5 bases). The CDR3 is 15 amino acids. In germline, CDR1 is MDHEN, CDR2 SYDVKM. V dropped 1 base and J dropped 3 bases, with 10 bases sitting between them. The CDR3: CASSLSGALNQPQHF. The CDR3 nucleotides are TGTGCCAGCAGTTTATCCGGGGCGCTCAATCAGCCCCAGCATTTT.

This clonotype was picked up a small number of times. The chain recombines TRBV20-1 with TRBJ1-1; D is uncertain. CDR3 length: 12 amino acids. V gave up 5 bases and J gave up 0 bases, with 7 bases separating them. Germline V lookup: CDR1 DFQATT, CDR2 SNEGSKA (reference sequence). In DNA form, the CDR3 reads TGCAGTGCTCAATGGCTGAACACTGAAGCTTTCTTT. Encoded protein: CSAQWLNTEAFF.

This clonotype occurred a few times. CDR3 DNA sequence: TGTGCCTGCCCGCCCTCGACAGGGGGCGGCGGTGGCTACACCTTC. Translating gives CACPPSTGGGGGYTF. This chain uses TRBV30 with TRBJ1-2, with TRBD1 matching over 10 bases. This CDR3 comprises 15 residues. CDR1 and CDR2 (germline): GTSNPN, SVGIG (reference sequence). With 6 bases clipped from V and 7 bases from J, the junction kept 14 bases outside the gene matches.

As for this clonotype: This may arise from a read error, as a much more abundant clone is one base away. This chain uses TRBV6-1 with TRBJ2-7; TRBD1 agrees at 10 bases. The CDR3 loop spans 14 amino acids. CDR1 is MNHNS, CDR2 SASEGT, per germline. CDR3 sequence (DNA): TGTGTCAGCAGCCGGGACAGGGGTAGCTACGAGCAGTACTTC. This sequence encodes CVSSRDRGSYEQYF.

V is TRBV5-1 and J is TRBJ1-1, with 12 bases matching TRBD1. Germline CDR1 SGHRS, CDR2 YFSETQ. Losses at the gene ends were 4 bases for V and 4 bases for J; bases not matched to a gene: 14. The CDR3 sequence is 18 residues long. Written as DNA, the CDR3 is TGCGCCAGCAGCCCGCTAACCGGGACAGGGGGCGCGGGCACTGAAGCTTTCTTT. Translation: CASSPLTGTGGAGTEAFF.

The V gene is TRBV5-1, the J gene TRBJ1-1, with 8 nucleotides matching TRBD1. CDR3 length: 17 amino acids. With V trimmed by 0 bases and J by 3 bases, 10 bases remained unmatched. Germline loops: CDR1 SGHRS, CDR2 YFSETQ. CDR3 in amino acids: CASSLGAGGATDTEAFF. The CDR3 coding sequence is TGCGCCAGCAGCTTGGGGGCAGGGGGCGCGACGGACACTGAAGCTTTCTTT.

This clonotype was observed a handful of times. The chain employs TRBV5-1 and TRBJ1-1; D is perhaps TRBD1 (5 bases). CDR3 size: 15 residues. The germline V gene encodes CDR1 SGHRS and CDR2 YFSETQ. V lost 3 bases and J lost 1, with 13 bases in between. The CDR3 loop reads CASSWGEWGNTEAFF. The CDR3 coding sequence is TGCGCCAGCAGCTGGGGGGAGTGGGGGAACACTGAAGCTTTCTTT.

The CDR3: CASTYPQGMGTAGELFF. DNA of the CDR3: TGTGCCAGCACCTACCCCCAGGGGATGGGGACGGCCGGGGAGCTGTTTTTT. This rearrangement joins TRBV6-2 or TRBV6-3 to TRBJ2-2; the D gene is possibly TRBD1 (6 bases). The CDR3 is 17 residues long. Trimming left V 7 bases short and J 6 bases short, with 24 bases between. Looked up from germline, CDR1 is MNHEY and CDR2 is SVGEGT.

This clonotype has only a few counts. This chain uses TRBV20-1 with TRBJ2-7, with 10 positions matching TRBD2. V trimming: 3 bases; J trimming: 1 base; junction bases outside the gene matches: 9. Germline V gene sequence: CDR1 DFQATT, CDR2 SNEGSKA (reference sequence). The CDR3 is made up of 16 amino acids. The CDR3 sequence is CSARGALAGLSYEQYF. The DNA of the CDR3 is TGCAGTGCTAGGGGTGCACTAGCGGGACTATCCTACGAGCAGTACTTC.

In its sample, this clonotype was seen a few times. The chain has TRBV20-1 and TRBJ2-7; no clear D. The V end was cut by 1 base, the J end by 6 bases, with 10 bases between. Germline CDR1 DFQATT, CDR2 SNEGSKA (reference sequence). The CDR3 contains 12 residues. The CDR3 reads CSARVGQSEQYF. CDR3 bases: TGCAGTGCTAGAGTCGGTCAGAGCGAGCAGTACTTC.

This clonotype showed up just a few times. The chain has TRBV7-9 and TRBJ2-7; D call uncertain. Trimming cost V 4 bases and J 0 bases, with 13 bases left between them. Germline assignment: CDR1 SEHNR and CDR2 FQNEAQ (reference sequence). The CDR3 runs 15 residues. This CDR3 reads CASSSVGLSSYEQYF. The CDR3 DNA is TGTGCCAGCAGCTCGGTTGGCCTGAGCTCCTACGAGCAGTACTTC.

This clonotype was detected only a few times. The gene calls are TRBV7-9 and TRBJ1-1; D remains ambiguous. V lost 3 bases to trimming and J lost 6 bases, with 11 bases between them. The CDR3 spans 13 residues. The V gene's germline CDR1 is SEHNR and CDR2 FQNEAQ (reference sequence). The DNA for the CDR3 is TGTGCCAGCAGCTTTAACCGTGTCGCTGAAGCTTTCTTT. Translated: CASSFNRVAEAFF.

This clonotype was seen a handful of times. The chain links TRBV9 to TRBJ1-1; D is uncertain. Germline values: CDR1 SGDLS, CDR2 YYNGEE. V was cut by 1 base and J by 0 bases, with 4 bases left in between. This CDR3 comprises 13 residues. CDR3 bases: TGTGCCAGCAGCGTACAGCTGAACACTGAAGCTTTCTTT. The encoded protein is CASSVQLNTEAFF.

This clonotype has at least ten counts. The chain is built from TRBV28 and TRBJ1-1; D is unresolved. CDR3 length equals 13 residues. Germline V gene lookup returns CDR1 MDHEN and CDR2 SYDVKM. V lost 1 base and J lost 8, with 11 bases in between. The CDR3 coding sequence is TGTGCCAGCAGTTTATATAGCGAAGCCGAAGCTTTCTTT. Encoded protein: CASSLYSEAEAFF.